This T cell receptor beta chain is drawn from a study of CD8+ T cells in alopecia areata. This clone was detected only a few times. Extraction and reverse transcription of RNA yielded cDNA as the sequencing template. Data came from immunoSEQ multiplex PCR; TCRdb stores just in-frame clones and leaves some out. In the table there are approximately 82,000 clones, roughly 50% of which are singletons. CDR3 length: 14 residues. Germline assignment: CDR1 SGDLS and CDR2 YYNGEE. With 0 bases removed from V and 1 base from J, the gap between germline ends came to 7 bases. The investigators collected lesional scalp punch biopsies and peripheral blood from alopecia areata patients. Sorting of CD4+ and CD8+ T cells was performed on PBMCs.

Material: NKG2D-high CD8+ T cells sorted from blood. The receptor was derived from a human donor with alopecia areata. V and J are TRBV9 and TRBJ2-5; TRBD2 is a possible D gene (5 bases). The chain's CDR3 is CASSVGRFQETQYF. The DNA of the CDR3 is TGTGCCAGCAGCGTAGGGAGGTTCCAAGAGACCCAGTACTTC. The complete variable domain, with remaining parts taken from reference TRBV9 and TRBJ2-5, reads DSGVTQTPKHLITATGQRVTLRCSPRSGDLSVYWYQQSLDQGLQFLIQYYNGEERAKGNILERFSAQQFPDLHSELNLSSLELGDSALYFCASSVGRFQETQYFGPGTRLLVL.